The next 15 T cell receptor beta chains were all read from a single sample in a study of sequential checkpoint blockade in melanoma (dated by TCRdb to about 2019). Libraries came from the immunoSEQ multiplex PCR assay. TCRdb retrieved this table from immuneACCESS and kept in-frame rearrangements only. Not all clones are present; in checked studies, unresolved V genes account for under half, and no reason is known for the remainder. Within this sample are 15,000 to 20,000 clones, with approximately 74% of them counted one time only. Jointly, the top ten make up about 37% of the sample. Reading the label with the study, this specimen's treatment or condition is: randomized to nivolumab then ipilimumab (arm A) or the reverse (arm B). Sequenced material: CD8+ T cells sorted from blood (inferred from file names), taken from a patient given nivolumab and ipilimumab in sequence. These TCRs come from a human donor with melanoma.

This clone has a handful of counts. The V call is TRBV28, the J call TRBJ2-7, with 11 bases matching TRBD2. The CDR3 length is 15 residues. Germline CDR1 MDHEN, CDR2 SYDVKM. After removal of 6 bases from V and 3 bases from J, the junction contained 7 bases not matched to a gene. As DNA, the CDR3 is TGTGCCAGCAGGCAAACTAGCGGGAGAGTCTACGAGCAGTACTTC. Its translation is CASRQTSGRVYEQYF.

The chain is built from TRBV6-4 and TRBJ2-1; D is perhaps TRBD1 (5 bases). The germline gives CDR1 MRHNA, CDR2 SNTAGT. V lost 3 bases and J 0 bases, leaving 6 bases between the germline ends. The CDR3 totals 14 residues. The DNA of the CDR3 is TGTGCCAGCAGTGAAGACAGCTCCTACAATGAGCAGTTCTTC. Translation: CASSEDSSYNEQFF.

The chain recombines TRBV27 with TRBJ2-1; 8 bases fit TRBD2. The CDR3 is 17 residues long. The V segment lost 0 bases and the J segment 4 bases; nucleotides outside the gene matches: 8. Germline assignment: CDR1 MNHEY and CDR2 SMNVEV (reference sequence). CDR3 sequence (DNA): TGTGCCAGCAGTTTATCGGCGGGGGGTTCCATGTACAATGAGCAGTTCTTC. Translation: CASSLSAGGSMYNEQFF.

The chain uses TRBV4-3 and TRBJ2-7; 9 nucleotides line up with TRBD2. V lost 0 bases and J lost 1; bases outside the gene matches: 10. CDR1 and CDR2 (germline): LGHNA, YSLEER. The CDR3 is 18 amino acids. The CDR3 DNA reads as TGCGCCAGCAGCCAAGAACCCCCCCGGCTAGCGGGGTCCTACGAGCAGTACTTC. This translates into CASSQEPPRLAGSYEQYF.

The gene calls are TRBV11-2 and TRBJ2-7; tentative D call: TRBD2 (5 bases). From germline, CDR1 is SGHAT and CDR2 FQNNGV. This CDR3 region has 13 residues. Trimming took off 0 bases at V and 2 bases at J, with 5 bases between the two ends. The DNA for the CDR3 is TGTGCCAGCAGCTTAGAACTAGCCTACGAGCAGTACTTC. Residues: CASSLELAYEQYF.

CDR3 in DNA: TGTGCCAGCAGTATCCTTGGGACAGCAATTTCCTACGAGCAGTACTTC. As protein: CASSILGTAISYEQYF. The J gene is TRBJ2-7, the V gene TRBV28; 7 nucleotides match TRBD1. This CDR3 is 16 amino acids long. The germline CDR1 and CDR2 sequences are MDHEN and SYDVKM. The V and J ends lost 5 bases and 1 base, in that order; junction bases with no gene match: 11.

In its sample, this clone was seen a few times. The V call is TRBV5-5, the J call TRBJ1-4; the match to TRBD1 covers 10 bases. V shed 4 bases, J shed 5 bases, and the junction held 8 bases outside the gene matches. Germline V gene sequence: CDR1 SGHKS, CDR2 YYEKEE (reference sequence). The CDR3 totals 16 residues. For the CDR3, the DNA is TGTGCCAGCAGCCCGGACCGACAGGGGGCCAATGAAAAACTGTTTTTT. Amino acid sequence: CASSPDRQGANEKLFF.

The chain employs TRBV18 and TRBJ2-7; TRBD2 might be the D (6 bases). This CDR3 is built from 14 residues. Trimming cost V 0 bases and J 3 bases, with 9 bases left between them. Per the germline V gene, CDR1 is KGHSH and CDR2 is LQKENI. The CDR3 spells CASSPPGLLYEQYF. CDR3 bases: TGTGCCAGCTCACCACCGGGACTTCTCTACGAGCAGTACTTC.

The count of this clone is one. V is TRBV29-1 and J is TRBJ2-1, with 9 positions matching TRBD1. Germline loops: CDR1 SQVTM, CDR2 ANQGSEA. V gave up 4 bases and J gave up 7 bases; unmatched junction bases: 5. This CDR3 comprises 13 residues. This chain's CDR3 is CSVAETGGNEQFF. The CDR3 DNA follows: TGCAGCGTTGCAGAGACAGGGGGGAATGAGCAGTTCTTC.

This chain links TRBV27 with TRBJ2-7; no reliable D call. Germline V CDR1 and CDR2: MNHEY, SMNVEV (reference sequence). Trimming pared 3 bases from V and 2 bases from J, leaving 11 bases between. This CDR3 spans 14 amino acids. The CDR3 DNA is TGTGCCAGCAGTTTGAGAGGAGAAGCCTACGAGCAGTACTTC. It specifies CASSLRGEAYEQYF.

V and J are TRBV2 and TRBJ2-7; perhaps TRBD1 as D (5 bases). The V gene's germline CDR1 is SNHLY and CDR2 FYNNEI. The V end was cut by 11 bases, the J end by 3 bases, with 17 bases between. This CDR3 is built from 13 residues. The chain's CDR3 is CAGRKDGHYEQYF. CDR3 bases: TGTGCCGGAAGAAAGGACGGACACTACGAGCAGTACTTC.

The chain carries TRBV4-1 and TRBJ2-7; TRBD1 aligns across 8 bases. From germline, CDR1 is MGHRA and CDR2 YSYEKL. The CDR3 contains 16 residues. The V and J ends lost 1 base and 3 bases, in that order; junction bases with no gene match: 8. CDR3 sequence reads: CASSQAEGTGSYEQYF. DNA for the CDR3: TGCGCCAGCAGCCAAGCCGAGGGGACAGGTAGCTACGAGCAGTACTTC.

The V and J genes are TRBV5-6 and TRBJ1-2, with 7 positions matching TRBD1. The CDR3 loop spans 14 amino acids. J was trimmed by 7 bases and V by 4 bases; bases with no gene match: 10. Germline loops: CDR1 SGHDT, CDR2 YYEEEE. The CDR3, as DNA: TGTGCCAGCAGCCCGGGACAGCCAAGGGCTGGCTACACCTTC. This translates into CASSPGQPRAGYTF.

This chain uses TRBV6-5 with TRBJ2-3; the D gene is possibly TRBD2 (7 bases). Trimming removed 2 bases at V and 4 bases at J, with 16 bases between. The CDR3 length is 16 residues. Germline-derived CDR1 and CDR2 are MNHEY and SVGAGI. The CDR3 region is CASSYQAGAGADTQYF. As DNA, the CDR3 is TGTGCCAGCAGTTACCAGGCGGGGGCAGGGGCAGATACGCAGTATTTT.

The V and J genes are TRBV4-1 and TRBJ1-5; the D is unclear. CDR3 size: 16 residues. The germline V and J ends were trimmed by 4 bases and 1 base, with 14 bases remaining between them. Germline-derived CDR1 and CDR2 are MGHRA and YSYEKL. The DNA of the CDR3 is TGCGCCAGCAGCCCTAACGCTGGAGGGAGCAATCAGCCCCAGCATTTT. Protein: CASSPNAGGSNQPQHF.